Here is one TCR beta chain with its context. Its antigen is undetermined. Isolating PBMCs gave at least 6 million of these cells per sample. Samples each yielded at least 6 micrograms of total RNA. The data are from a study of blood T cells in healthy people across ages. For the study at large: Through template switching, about one barcoded beta molecule was captured per two T cells, as measured in model experiments. Regarding the study as a whole: PBMC samples, being unsorted, prevented any conclusive comparison of naive and antigen-experienced cells.

Using a J-beta primer mix together with a sample-barcoded 5' primer, a second PCR was run for about 7 to 12 cycles. TCRdb passed the 5' RACE reads through MiXCR, listing each CDR3 protein once. The repertoire holds roughly 1.5 million distinct CDR3 sequences, roughly two fifths seen once, with about 4.1% in the top ten. Germline trimming cut 5 bases from V and 6 bases from J; bases unmatched to any gene: 7. The CDR3 contains 15 residues. CDR1 and CDR2 (germline): DFQATT, SNEGSKA (reference sequence). Sequencing was carried out using blood. The chain combines TRBV20-1 with TRBJ2-3; TRBD2 agrees at 14 bases. This sequence originates from a woman between 18 and 29 years old in good health. CDR3: CSARGTSGSGDTQYF. For the CDR3, the DNA is TGCAGTGCTCGAGGGACTAGCGGGAGTGGTGATACGCAGTATTTT.